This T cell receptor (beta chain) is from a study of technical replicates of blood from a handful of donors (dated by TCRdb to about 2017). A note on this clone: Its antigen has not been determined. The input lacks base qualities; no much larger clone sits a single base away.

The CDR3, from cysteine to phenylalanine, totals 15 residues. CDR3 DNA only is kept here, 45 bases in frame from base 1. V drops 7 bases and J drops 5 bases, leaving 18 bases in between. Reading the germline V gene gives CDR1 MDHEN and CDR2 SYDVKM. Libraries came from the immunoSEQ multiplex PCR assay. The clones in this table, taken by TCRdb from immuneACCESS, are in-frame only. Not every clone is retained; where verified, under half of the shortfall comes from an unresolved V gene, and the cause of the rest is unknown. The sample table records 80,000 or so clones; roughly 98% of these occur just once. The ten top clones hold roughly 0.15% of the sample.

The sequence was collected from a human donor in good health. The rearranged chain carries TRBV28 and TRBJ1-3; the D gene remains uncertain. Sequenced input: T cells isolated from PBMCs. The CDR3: CASKPPIFQRNTIYF. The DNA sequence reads TGTGCCAGCAAACCACCGATTTTTCAGAGAAACACCATATATTTT.